This is a list of T cell receptor beta chains from one sample in a study of shared clonotypes between healthy human individuals. TCRdb's copy holds only in-frame clones and misses some; the assay was immunoSEQ multiplex PCR. Of 1.5 million to 2.5 million clones in the sample, around 96% are singletons; the top ten hold approximately 1%. The sample consisted of naive CD8+ T cells sorted from blood. Receptor source: a young man in good health. Both conserved end residues are part of each CDR3. The D gene is left open where the match is weak. The size of a clone is reported for some rows only, either as once, few or many, or as a class for expanded clones.

v_call,d_call,clone_size,j_call,cdr3_aa,cdr3_nt
TRBV13,.,.,TRBJ1-5,CASSSGRDNQPQHF,TGTGCCAGCAGCTCGGGCAGGGACAATCAGCCCCAGCATTTT
TRBV29-1,.,.,TRBJ2-7,CSVVAGTYEQYF,TGCAGCGTTGTGGCAGGGACCTACGAGCAGTACTTC
TRBV5-5,.,.,TRBJ2-1,CASSLMTADNEQFF,TGTGCCAGCAGCTTGATGACAGCAGACAATGAGCAGTTCTTC
TRBV6-6,.,.,TRBJ2-2,CASTGTGELFF,TGTGCCAGCACAGGCACCGGGGAGCTGTTTTTT
TRBV21-1,.,.,TRBJ2-7,CASSAKHRQGTYEQYF,TGTGCCAGCAGCGCTAAACATCGACAGGGTACCTACGAGCAGTACTTC
TRBV5-6,.,few,TRBJ2-7,CASSLESRSPSYEQYF,TGTGCCAGCAGCTTGGAGAGCCGGAGCCCGAGTTACGAGCAGTACTTC
TRBV7-7,TRBD2,.,TRBJ2-5,CASSLRGGSETQYF,TGTGCTAGCAGCTTACGGGGGGGCTCAGAGACCCAGTACTTC
TRBV7-9,.,.,TRBJ2-7,CASSLGGGNFEQYF,TGTGCCAGCAGCTTAGGCGGCGGTAATTTCGAGCAGTACTTC
TRBV5-4,.,.,TRBJ1-1,CASSFGGTEAFF,TGTGCCAGCAGCTTCGGGGGAACTGAAGCTTTCTTT
TRBV6-4,TRBD2,.,TRBJ2-2,CASSLGLAGGTGELFF,TGTGCCAGCAGTCTAGGACTAGCGGGAGGCACCGGGGAGCTGTTTTTT
TRBV29-1,.,.,TRBJ2-2,CSVDPHPNTGELFF,TGCAGCGTTGACCCACATCCGAACACCGGGGAGCTGTTTTTT
TRBV10-2,.,.,TRBJ1-5,CASSQGRNQPQHF,TGCGCCAGCAGTCAGGGTCGCAATCAGCCCCAGCATTTT
TRBV6-5,.,.,TRBJ2-1,CASSSGYDEQFF,TGTGCCAGCAGTTCAGGGTACGATGAGCAGTTCTTC
TRBV7-2,.,.,TRBJ2-3,CASSSRAERVTDTQYF,TGTGCCAGCAGCTCTCGGGCGGAGCGGGTCACAGATACGCAGTATTTT
TRBV2,.,.,TRBJ2-7,CASRDGYEQYF,TGTGCCAGCAGGGACGGGTACGAGCAGTACTTC
TRBV7-8,TRBD2,.,TRBJ2-3,CASSQTLTGTTPTDTQYF,TGTGCCAGCAGCCAAACTTTGACCGGGACTACGCCCACAGATACGCAGTATTTT
TRBV30,TRBD2,.,TRBJ2-1,CASQRLAGDYNEQFF,TGTGCCTCTCAGCGGCTAGCGGGAGACTACAATGAGCAGTTCTTC
TRBV29-1,TRBD1,.,TRBJ2-7,CSVVGTGFSEQYF,TGCAGCGTTGTTGGGACAGGGTTCTCTGAGCAGTACTTC
TRBV19,TRBD2,.,TRBJ2-3,CASRLAGGTDTQYF,TGTGCCAGCAGACTAGCGGGGGGCACAGATACGCAGTATTTT
TRBV6-1,.,.,TRBJ1-2,CAKINLGTLDGYTF,TGTGCCAAAATTAATCTGGGGACCCTTGATGGCTACACCTTC
TRBV7-8,TRBD2,.,TRBJ2-7,CASSLERDNNEQYF,TGTGCCAGCAGCTTGGAGCGGGATAACAACGAGCAGTACTTC
TRBV6-1,.,.,TRBJ2-5,CASIVRRNQETQYF,TGTGCCAGCATAGTGAGGCGTAACCAAGAGACCCAGTACTTC
TRBV11-2,.,.,TRBJ2-7,CASSYNSYEQYF,TGTGCCAGCAGCTATAATAGCTACGAGCAGTACTTC
TRBV6-1,TRBD2,.,TRBJ2-7,CASRGSTLAGEGNEQYF,TGTGCCAGCCGTGGGAGTACGCTAGCGGGAGAAGGGAACGAGCAGTACTTC
TRBV11-3,TRBD2,.,TRBJ2-3,CASSLLAGGLDTQYF,TGTGCCAGCAGCTTGCTAGCGGGGGGGCTAGATACGCAGTATTTT
TRBV4-1,.,.,TRBJ2-5,CASSQWVNQETQYF,TGCGCCAGCAGCCAGTGGGTGAACCAAGAGACCCAGTACTTC
TRBV7-2,.,.,TRBJ2-1,CASSFGSGSYNEQFF,TGTGCCAGCAGCTTCGGCTCAGGGTCCTACAATGAGCAGTTCTTC
TRBV9,.,.,TRBJ1-1,CASSRGNTEAFF,TGTGCCAGCAGCCGGGGGAACACTGAAGCTTTCTTT
TRBV2,.,.,TRBJ1-5,CASTIDSYQRPQHF,TGTGCCAGCACCATCGACTCGTATCAGAGGCCCCAGCATTTT
TRBV27,.,.,TRBJ2-5,CASRPLQQETQYF,TGTGCCAGCAGACCTCTTCAACAGGAGACCCAGTACTTC
TRBV7-9,.,.,TRBJ1-1,CASRGVPTEAFF,TGTGCCAGCAGGGGAGTTCCCACTGAAGCTTTCTTT
TRBV29-1,TRBD2,.,TRBJ2-1,CSVVGLAGGPGNEQFF,TGCAGCGTTGTAGGACTAGCGGGAGGGCCGGGGAATGAGCAGTTCTTC
TRBV11-2,.,.,TRBJ2-3,CASSPPDRSKFTDTQYF,TGTGCCAGCAGCCCACCCGACCGCTCCAAATTCACAGATACGCAGTATTTT
TRBV28,TRBD1,.,TRBJ1-1,CASSLGQGAAEAFF,TGTGCCAGCAGTTTAGGACAGGGGGCCGCTGAAGCTTTCTTT
TRBV25-1,.,.,TRBJ1-2,CASSEFLPQQVTF,TGTGCCAGCAGTGAATTCCTCCCCCAGCAGGTTACCTTC
TRBV5-4,.,.,TRBJ2-7,CASSSKDSYEQYF,TGTGCCAGCAGCTCTAAGGATTCCTACGAGCAGTACTTC
TRBV30,.,.,TRBJ1-1,CAWSVTVWTEAFF,TGTGCCTGGAGTGTCACAGTATGGACTGAAGCTTTCTTT
TRBV4-3,.,.,TRBJ2-5,CASSHTLASQETQYF,TGCGCCAGCAGCCATACCCTAGCGAGCCAAGAGACCCAGTACTTC
TRBV6-6,TRBD1,.,TRBJ1-1,CASSQQGAGTEAFF,TGTGCCAGCAGCCAACAGGGGGCTGGGACTGAAGCTTTCTTT
TRBV6-1,.,.,TRBJ2-7,CASSELGAYYEQYF,TGTGCCAGCAGTGAATTGGGGGCTTATTACGAGCAGTACTTC
TRBV7-7,TRBD1,.,TRBJ1-2,CASSLSLGDRETYTF,TGTGCTAGCAGCTTAAGTCTTGGGGACAGGGAAACCTACACCTTC
TRBV7-6,TRBD2,.,TRBJ2-2,CASSLVTSGRGTGELFF,TGTGCCAGCAGCTTAGTGACTAGCGGGAGAGGTACCGGGGAGCTGTTTTTT
TRBV27,TRBD1,.,TRBJ1-2,CASSLLGQGAHGYTF,TGTGCCAGCAGTTTATTGGGACAGGGGGCGCATGGCTACACCTTC
TRBV11-2,TRBD2,.,TRBJ2-3,CASSRTSGVDTQYF,TGTGCCAGCAGCAGGACTAGCGGGGTGGATACGCAGTATTTT
TRBV14,TRBD2,.,TRBJ2-7,CASSPREFVYEQYF,TGTGCCAGCAGCCCGCGGGAGTTCGTTTACGAGCAGTACTTC
TRBV5-6,.,once,TRBJ2-7,CASSLQREQYF,TGTGCCAGCAGCTTGCAGCGCGAGCAGTACTTC
TRBV13,TRBD1,.,TRBJ2-3,CASSLKGGSTDTQYF,TGTGCCAGCAGCTTAAAAGGGGGCAGCACAGATACGCAGTATTTT
TRBV4-1,.,once,TRBJ1-1,CASSLRLSMNTEAFF,TGCGCCAGCAGCCTTCGTCTATCCATGAACACTGAAGCTTTCTTT
TRBV15,.,once,TRBJ2-1,CATSRDWELAFYNEQFF,TGTGCCACCAGCAGAGATTGGGAACTAGCTTTCTACAATGAGCAGTTCTTC
TRBV6-5,.,.,TRBJ2-7,CASRTVESPYEQYF,TGTGCCAGCAGAACCGTCGAGAGCCCCTACGAGCAGTACTTC
TRBV9,.,.,TRBJ1-4,CASSVVGENEKLFF,TGTGCCAGCAGCGTAGTAGGGGAAAATGAAAAACTGTTTTTT
TRBV2,.,.,TRBJ1-6,CASSEWGSSYNSPLHF,TGTGCCAGCAGTGAATGGGGGAGCTCCTATAATTCACCCCTCCACTTT
TRBV6-5,TRBD2,.,TRBJ2-5,CASSPGTMETQYF,TGTGCCAGCAGCCCCGGGACTATGGAGACCCAGTACTTC
TRBV5-1,.,.,TRBJ1-1,CASSLNGVTEAFF,TGCGCCAGCAGCTTGAACGGGGTTACTGAAGCTTTCTTT
TRBV27,.,.,TRBJ1-1,CASSLSAHAEAFF,TGTGCCAGCAGTTTATCGGCTCACGCTGAAGCTTTCTTT
TRBV9,.,.,TRBJ2-7,CASSVGGEQYF,TGTGCCAGCAGCGTGGGGGGCGAGCAGTACTTC
TRBV27,.,.,TRBJ2-1,CASSFGSEQFF,TGTGCCAGCAGTTTTGGCAGTGAGCAGTTCTTC
TRBV6-6,TRBD1,.,TRBJ1-5,CASSYSGTDNQPQHF,TGTGCCAGCAGTTACTCCGGGACAGATAATCAGCCCCAGCATTTT
TRBV11-3,.,.,TRBJ2-7,CASSLGTVDNEQYF,TGTGCCAGCAGCTTAGGGACAGTTGACAACGAGCAGTACTTC